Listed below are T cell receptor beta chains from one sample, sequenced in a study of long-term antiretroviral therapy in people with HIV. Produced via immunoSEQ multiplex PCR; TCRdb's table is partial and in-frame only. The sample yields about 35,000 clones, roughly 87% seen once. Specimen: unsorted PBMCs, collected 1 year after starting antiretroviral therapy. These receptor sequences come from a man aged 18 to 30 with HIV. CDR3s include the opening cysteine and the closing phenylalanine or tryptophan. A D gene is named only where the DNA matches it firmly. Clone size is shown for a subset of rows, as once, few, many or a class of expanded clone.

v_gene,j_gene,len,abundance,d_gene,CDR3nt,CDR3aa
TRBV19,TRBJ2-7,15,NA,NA,TGTGCCAGTAGTATAGAGCAGACGGGAGCCTACGAGCAGTACTTC,CASSIEQTGAYEQYF
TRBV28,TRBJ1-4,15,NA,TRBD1,TGTGCCAGCAGACCGCAACAGGGGGCTCGGGAAAAACTGTTTTTT,CASRPQQGAREKLFF
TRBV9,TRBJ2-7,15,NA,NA,TGTGCCAGCAGCGTAGTCGCGGAGTCCTACTCAGAGCAGTACTTC,CASSVVAESYSEQYF
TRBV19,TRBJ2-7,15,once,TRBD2,TGTGCCAGTAGTATCAGGCGGGAGGTCCCCTACGAGCAGTACTTC,CASSIRREVPYEQYF
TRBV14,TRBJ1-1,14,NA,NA,TGTGCCAGCATCAAAGGGGGGAGGAACACTGAAGCTTTCTTT,CASIKGGRNTEAFF
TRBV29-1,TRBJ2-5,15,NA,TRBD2,TGCAGCGTTGTAACTAGCGGGGGGTATCAAGAGACCCAGTACTTC,CSVVTSGGYQETQYF
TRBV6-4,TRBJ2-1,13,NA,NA,TGTGCCAGCAGTGACTTCCCTGGGAATGAGCAGTTCTTC,CASSDFPGNEQFF
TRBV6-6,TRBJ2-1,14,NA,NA,TGTGCCAGCACCCCCTGGGGGGCCTACAATGAGCAGTTCTTC,CASTPWGAYNEQFF
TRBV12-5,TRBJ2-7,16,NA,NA,TGTGCTAGTGGTTTGGTAGGACAGTCCGGCTCCTACGAGCAGTACTTC,CASGLVGQSGSYEQYF
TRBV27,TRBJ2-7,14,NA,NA,TGTGCCAGCAGTTTAAGGCCACAACACTACGAGCAGTACTTC,CASSLRPQHYEQYF
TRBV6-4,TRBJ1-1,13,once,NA,TGTGCCAGCAGTGACGGCGGAGGCACTGAAGCTTTCTTT,CASSDGGGTEAFF
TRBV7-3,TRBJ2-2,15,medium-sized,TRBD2,TGTGCCAGCAGCTTACAAGCGGGAGGAGGCGGGGAGCTGTTTTTT,CASSLQAGGGGELFF
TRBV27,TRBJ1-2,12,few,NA,TGTGCCAGCAGCTCCCCCCCGTATGGCTACACCTTC,CASSSPPYGYTF
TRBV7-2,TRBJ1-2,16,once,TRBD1,TGTGCCAGCAGCTTAGTGTCGACAGGGAGCGGCTATGGCTACACCTTC,CASSLVSTGSGYGYTF
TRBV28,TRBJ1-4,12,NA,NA,TGTGCCAGCTACAGAGTTAATGAAAAACTGTTTTTT,CASYRVNEKLFF
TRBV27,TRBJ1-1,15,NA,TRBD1,TGTGCCAGCAGTTTAGGCCACAGGGGGCTGGCTGAAGCTTTCTTT,CASSLGHRGLAEAFF
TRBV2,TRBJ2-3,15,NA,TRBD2,TGTGCCAGCAGTGAACTAGCGGGAGTGGCAGATACGCAGTATTTT,CASSELAGVADTQYF
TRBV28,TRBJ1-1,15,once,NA,TGTGCCAGCAGTCCTCGGGTCAGGCCGAACACTGAAGCTTTCTTT,CASSPRVRPNTEAFF
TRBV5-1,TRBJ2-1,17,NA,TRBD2,TGCGCCAGCAGCGGGGGACTAGCGGGACCTCAAGGGTATGAGCAGTTCTTC,CASSGGLAGPQGYEQFF
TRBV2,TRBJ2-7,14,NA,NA,TGTGCCAGCCCCCCCACAGGACGAACCTACGAGCAGTACTTC,CASPPTGRTYEQYF
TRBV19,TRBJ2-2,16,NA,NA,TGTGCCAGTAGTATAGTCATGGAACAAAGGGGCGGGGAGCTGTTTTTT,CASSIVMEQRGGELFF
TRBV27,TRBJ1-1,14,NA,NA,TGTGCCAGCAGTCAGGACACCCTGAACACTGAAGCTTTCTTT,CASSQDTLNTEAFF
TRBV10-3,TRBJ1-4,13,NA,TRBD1,TGTGCCATCAGAGGGGGCACTAATGAAAAACTGTTTTTT,CAIRGGTNEKLFF
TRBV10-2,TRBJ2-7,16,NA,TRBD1,TGCGCCAGCGTATCCCCCTTGACAGGGTCCTACTACGAGCAGTACTTC,CASVSPLTGSYYEQYF
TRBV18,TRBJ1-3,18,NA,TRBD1,TGTGCCAGCTCACCTCGGACAGGGGGCCCTTTCTCTGGAAACACCATATATTTT,CASSPRTGGPFSGNTIYF
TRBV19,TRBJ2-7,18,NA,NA,TGTGCCAGTAGTCCGGAAGTTGCGTACAGGGACCGTTCCTACGAGCAGTACTTC,CASSPEVAYRDRSYEQYF
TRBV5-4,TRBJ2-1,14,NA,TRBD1,TGTGCCAGCCTCAACGCCGGGACAGACAATGAGCAGTTCTTC,CASLNAGTDNEQFF
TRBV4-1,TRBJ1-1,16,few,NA,TGCGCCAGCAGCCAAGGGTGGGTGCAGCGGAACACTGAAGCTTTCTTT,CASSQGWVQRNTEAFF
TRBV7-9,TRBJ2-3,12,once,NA,TGTGCCAGCAGCCAACTACTTGGGTCGCAGTATTTT,CASSQLLGSQYF
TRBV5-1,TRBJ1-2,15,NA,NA,TGCGCCAGCAGCCTGCAGGGACAAACCGTCTATGGCTACACCTTC,CASSLQGQTVYGYTF
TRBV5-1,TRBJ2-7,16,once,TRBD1,TGCGCCAGCAGCCCCCGGGACAGGGCCGATTCCTACGAGCAGTACTTC,CASSPRDRADSYEQYF
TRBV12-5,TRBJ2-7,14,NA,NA,TGTGCTAGTGGTTTGTCGGGGGGCCACTACGAGCAGTACTTC,CASGLSGGHYEQYF
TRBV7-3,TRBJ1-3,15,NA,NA,TGTGCCAGCAGCTTAAAGGCGGACTCTGGAAACACCATATATTTT,CASSLKADSGNTIYF
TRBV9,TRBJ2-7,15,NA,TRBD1,TGTGCCAGCAGCGTAGGGGACAGGGTCAACCACGAGCAGTACTTC,CASSVGDRVNHEQYF
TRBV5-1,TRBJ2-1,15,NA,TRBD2,TGCGCCAGCAGTTATATAGCGGGAGGGAACAATGAGCAGTTCTTC,CASSYIAGGNNEQFF
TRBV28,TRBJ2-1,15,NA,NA,TGTGCCAGCAGTATCACACAGATCACCTACAATGAGCAGTTCTTC,CASSITQITYNEQFF
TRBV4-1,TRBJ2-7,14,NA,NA,TGCGCCAGCAGACCCCAGGGGGGGCCCTACGAGCAGTACTTC,CASRPQGGPYEQYF
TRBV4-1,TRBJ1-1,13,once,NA,TGCGCCAGCAGCACCAGGATGAACACTGAAGCTTTCTTT,CASSTRMNTEAFF
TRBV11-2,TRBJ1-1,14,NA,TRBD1,TGTGCCAGCAGCTTAGAGGGACAGGGGGTAGAAGCTTTCTTT,CASSLEGQGVEAFF
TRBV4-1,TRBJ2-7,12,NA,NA,TGCGCCAGCAGCCAGGATGGACCCGAGCAGTACTTC,CASSQDGPEQYF
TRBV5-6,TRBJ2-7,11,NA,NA,TGTGCCAGCAGCTTAGCGGCCGAGCAGTACTTC,CASSLAAEQYF
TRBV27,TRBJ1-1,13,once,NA,TGTGCCAGCAGTTTACAGGGATGGACTGAAGCTTTCTTT,CASSLQGWTEAFF
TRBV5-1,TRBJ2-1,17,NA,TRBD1,TGCGCCAGCAGCAAAGACAGGGGCTCTTCCGATGGCAATGAGCAGTTCTTC,CASSKDRGSSDGNEQFF
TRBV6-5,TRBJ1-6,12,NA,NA,TGTGCCAGCAGTTACCAGGACGGAACCCTCCACTTT,CASSYQDGTLHF
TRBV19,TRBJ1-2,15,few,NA,TGTGCCAGTAGTGATTCTACGGACGGATTCTATGGCTACACCTTC,CASSDSTDGFYGYTF
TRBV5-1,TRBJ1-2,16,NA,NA,TGCGCCAGCAGCTTTCTTTTAACAGGCGTTAACTATGGCTACACCTTC,CASSFLLTGVNYGYTF
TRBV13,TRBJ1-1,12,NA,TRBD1,TGTGCCAGCAGCCCGGGACAGACTGAAGCTTTCTTT,CASSPGQTEAFF
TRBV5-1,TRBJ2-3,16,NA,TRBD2,TGCGCCAGCAGCTTGGAGGCTAGCGGGTTCACAAATACGCAGTATTTT,CASSLEASGFTNTQYF
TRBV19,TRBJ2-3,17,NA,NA,TGTGCCAGTAGTACCACTAGGGGGGCCATTAGCACAGATACGCAGTATTTT,CASSTTRGAISTDTQYF
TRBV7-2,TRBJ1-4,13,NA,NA,TGTGCCAGCAGCTTAGGGACGAATGAAAAACTGTTTTTT,CASSLGTNEKLFF
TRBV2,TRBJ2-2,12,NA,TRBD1,TGTGCCAGCAGACAGGGGACCGGGGAGCTGTTTTTT,CASRQGTGELFF